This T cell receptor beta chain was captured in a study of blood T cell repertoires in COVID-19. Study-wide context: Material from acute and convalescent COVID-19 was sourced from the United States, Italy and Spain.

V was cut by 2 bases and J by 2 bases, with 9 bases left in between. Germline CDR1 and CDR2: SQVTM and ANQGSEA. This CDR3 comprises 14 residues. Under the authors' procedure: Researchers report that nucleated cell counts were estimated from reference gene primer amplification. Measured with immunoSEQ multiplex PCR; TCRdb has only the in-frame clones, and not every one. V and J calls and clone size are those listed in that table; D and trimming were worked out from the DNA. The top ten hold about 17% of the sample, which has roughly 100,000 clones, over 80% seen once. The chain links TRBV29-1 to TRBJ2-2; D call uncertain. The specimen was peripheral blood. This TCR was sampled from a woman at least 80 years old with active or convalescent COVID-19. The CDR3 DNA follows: TGCAGCGTTGAACAACAGATTAACACCGGGGAGCTGTTTTTT. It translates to CSVEQQINTGELFF.